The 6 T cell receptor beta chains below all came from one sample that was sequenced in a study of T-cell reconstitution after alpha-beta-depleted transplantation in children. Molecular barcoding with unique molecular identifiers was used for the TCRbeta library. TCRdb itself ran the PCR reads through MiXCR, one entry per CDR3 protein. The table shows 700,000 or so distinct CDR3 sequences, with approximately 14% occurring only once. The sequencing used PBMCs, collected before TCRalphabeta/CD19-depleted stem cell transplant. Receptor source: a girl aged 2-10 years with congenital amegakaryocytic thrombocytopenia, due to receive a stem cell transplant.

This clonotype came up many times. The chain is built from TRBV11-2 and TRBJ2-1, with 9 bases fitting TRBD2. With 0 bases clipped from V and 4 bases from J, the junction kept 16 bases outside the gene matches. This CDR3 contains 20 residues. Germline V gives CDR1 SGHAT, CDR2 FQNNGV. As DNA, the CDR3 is TGTGCCAGCAGCTTAGATTTCTGGCGGGAGGGCCTATCGGAGTACAATGAGCAGTTCTTC. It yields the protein CASSLDFWREGLSEYNEQFF.

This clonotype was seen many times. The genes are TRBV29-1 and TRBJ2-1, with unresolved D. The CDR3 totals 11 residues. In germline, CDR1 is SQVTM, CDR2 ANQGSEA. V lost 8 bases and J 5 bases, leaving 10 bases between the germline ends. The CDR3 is CSFRPNNEQFF. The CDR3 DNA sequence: TGCAGCTTCCGGCCTAACAATGAGCAGTTCTTC.

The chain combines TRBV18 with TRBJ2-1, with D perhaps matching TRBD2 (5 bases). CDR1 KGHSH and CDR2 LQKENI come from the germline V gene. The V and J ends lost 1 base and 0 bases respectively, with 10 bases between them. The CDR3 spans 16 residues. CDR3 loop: CASSPLGGFSYNEQFF. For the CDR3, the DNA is TGTGCCAGCTCACCACTAGGCGGGTTCTCCTACAATGAGCAGTTCTTC.

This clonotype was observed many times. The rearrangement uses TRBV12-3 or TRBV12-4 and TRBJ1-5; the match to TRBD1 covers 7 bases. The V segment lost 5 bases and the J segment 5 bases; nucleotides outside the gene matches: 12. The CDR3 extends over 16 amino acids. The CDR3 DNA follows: TGTGCCAGCAGTCCAAGGAGGGACAGCAACTATCAGCCCCAGCATTTT. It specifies CASSPRRDSNYQPQHF.

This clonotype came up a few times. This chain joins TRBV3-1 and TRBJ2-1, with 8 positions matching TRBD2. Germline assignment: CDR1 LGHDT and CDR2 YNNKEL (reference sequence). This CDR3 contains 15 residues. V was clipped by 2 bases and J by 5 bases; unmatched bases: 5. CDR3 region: CASSQTGTSHNEQFF. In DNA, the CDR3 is TGTGCCAGCAGCCAAACCGGGACTAGTCACAATGAGCAGTTCTTC.

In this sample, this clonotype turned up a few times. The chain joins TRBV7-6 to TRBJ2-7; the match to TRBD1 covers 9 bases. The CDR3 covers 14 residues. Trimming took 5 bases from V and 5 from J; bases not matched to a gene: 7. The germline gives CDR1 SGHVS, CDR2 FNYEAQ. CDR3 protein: CASSARTGVNEQYF. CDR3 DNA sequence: TGTGCCAGCAGCGCCAGGACAGGGGTTAACGAGCAGTACTTC. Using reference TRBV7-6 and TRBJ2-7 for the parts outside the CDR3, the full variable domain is GAGVSQSPRYKVTKRGQDVALRCDPISGHVSLYWYRQALGQGPEFLTYFNYEAQQDKSGLPNDRFSAERPEGSISTLTIQRTEQRDSAMYRCASSARTGVNEQYFGPGTRLTVT.